The rows below give T cell receptor beta chains drawn from one sample of a study of neurological immune-mediated disorders. TCRdb passed the 5' RACE reads through MiXCR, listing each CDR3 protein once. The repertoire holds tens of thousands of distinct CDR3 sequences, less than 15% seen once, with under 6% in the top ten. The specimen sequenced was PBMCs. The receptors originated from a female donor with HTLV-1-associated myelopathy (HAM/TSP). Each CDR3 is given with its conserved first and last residue. The D gene is left open where the match is weak. Size tells how often a clone was seen (once, few, many) or the class of an expanded clone, and some rows leave it out.

v_call: TRBV5-1; clone_size: many; d_call: TRBD1; j_call: TRBJ2-2; cdr3_aa: CASSPPSGQMNTGELFF; cdr3_nt: TGCGCCAGCAGCCCCCCCTCGGGACAGATGAACACCGGGGAGCTGTTTTTT
v_call: TRBV28; clone_size: many; d_call: NA; j_call: TRBJ2-3; cdr3_aa: CASSSGGASTDTQYF; cdr3_nt: TGTGCCAGCAGTTCCGGGGGCGCTAGCACAGATACGCAGTATTTT
v_call: TRBV5-1; clone_size: NA; d_call: TRBD2; j_call: TRBJ2-2; cdr3_aa: CASSTRTSGTGELFF; cdr3_nt: TGCGCCAGCAGCACCCGGACTAGCGGAACCGGGGAGCTGTTTTTT
v_call: TRBV29-1; clone_size: many; d_call: TRBD2; j_call: TRBJ2-7; cdr3_aa: CSVTRGRGGREQYF; cdr3_nt: TGCAGCGTTACGAGGGGGCGGGGGGGCCGCGAGCAGTACTTC
v_call: TRBV7-8; clone_size: many; d_call: NA; j_call: TRBJ2-3; cdr3_aa: CASSFKGLGQEDTQYF; cdr3_nt: TGTGCCAGCAGCTTCAAGGGGCTAGGGCAGGAAGATACGCAGTATTTT
v_call: TRBV11-1; clone_size: many; d_call: NA; j_call: TRBJ2-6; cdr3_aa: CASSLRGRVSGANVLTF; cdr3_nt: TGTGCCAGCAGCTTACGTGGCAGGGTGAGCGGGGCCAACGTCCTGACTTTC
v_call: TRBV28; clone_size: many; d_call: NA; j_call: TRBJ2-7; cdr3_aa: CASSVRYEQYF; cdr3_nt: TGTGCCAGCAGTGTCCGCTACGAGCAGTACTTC
v_call: TRBV5-8; clone_size: NA; d_call: NA; j_call: TRBJ1-6; cdr3_aa: CASNRGNLNSPLHF; cdr3_nt: TGTGCCAGCAACCGGGGGAATTTGAATTCACCCCTCCACTTT
v_call: TRBV6-1; clone_size: many; d_call: NA; j_call: TRBJ2-3; cdr3_aa: CASIDRPLSITDTQYF; cdr3_nt: TGTGCCAGCATAGACAGGCCACTTTCGATCACAGATACGCAGTATTTT
v_call: TRBV5-1; clone_size: few; d_call: NA; j_call: TRBJ1-1; cdr3_aa: CASSLGGTTTEAFF; cdr3_nt: TGCGCCAGCAGCTTGGGCGGGACGACCACTGAAGCTTTCTTT
v_call: TRBV7-9; clone_size: many; d_call: TRBD1; j_call: TRBJ2-7; cdr3_aa: CASSRGSGQGFSYEQYF; cdr3_nt: TGTGCCAGCAGTCGTGGTTCCGGACAGGGTTTCTCCTACGAGCAGTACTTC
v_call: TRBV7-9; clone_size: many; d_call: NA; j_call: TRBJ2-2; cdr3_aa: CASSFTGIGELFF; cdr3_nt: TGTGCCAGCAGCTTTACAGGGATCGGGGAGCTGTTTTTT
v_call: TRBV4-2; clone_size: NA; d_call: NA; j_call: TRBJ2-2; cdr3_aa: CASSQVRNTGEPFF; cdr3_nt: TGTGCCAGCAGCCAAGTTCGTAACACCGGGGAGCCGTTTTTT
v_call: TRBV6-4; clone_size: many; d_call: NA; j_call: TRBJ1-5; cdr3_aa: CASRNTGGGYNQPQHF; cdr3_nt: TGTGCCAGCAGGAACACAGGAGGGGGGTACAATCAGCCCCAGCATTTT
v_call: TRBV5-1; clone_size: NA; d_call: TRBD2; j_call: TRBJ2-3; cdr3_aa: CASSLGAELAGTDTQYF; cdr3_nt: TGCGCCAGCAGTTTGGGGGCCGAACTAGCGGGCACAGATACGCAGTATTTT
v_call: TRBV29-1; clone_size: NA; d_call: NA; j_call: TRBJ2-5; cdr3_aa: CSVEGELGAQETQYF; cdr3_nt: TGCAGCGTTGAGGGGGAGTTAGGGGCCCAAGAGACCCAGTACTTC
v_call: TRBV28; clone_size: NA; d_call: TRBD1; j_call: TRBJ2-7; cdr3_aa: CASSRQGYEQYF; cdr3_nt: TGTGCCAGCAGTCGACAGGGGTACGAGCAGTACTTC
v_call: TRBV9; clone_size: many; d_call: NA; j_call: TRBJ1-1; cdr3_aa: CASSIQGLLNTEAFF; cdr3_nt: TGTGCCAGCAGCATCCAGGGGCTTTTGAACACTGAAGCTTTCTTT
v_call: TRBV12-3/TRBV12-4; clone_size: many; d_call: TRBD2; j_call: TRBJ2-1; cdr3_aa: CASSLSGRGGRNEQFF; cdr3_nt: TGTGCCAGCAGTTTATCCGGGAGGGGGGGCAGAAATGAGCAGTTCTTC
v_call: TRBV5-1; clone_size: many; d_call: NA; j_call: TRBJ2-1; cdr3_aa: CASSLDPGPSNEQFF; cdr3_nt: TGCGCCAGCAGCTTGGATCCGGGACCAAGCAATGAGCAGTTCTTC
v_call: TRBV5-1; clone_size: many; d_call: TRBD1; j_call: TRBJ1-4; cdr3_aa: CASSFGQGETEKLFF; cdr3_nt: TGCGCCAGCAGTTTCGGACAGGGGGAAACTGAAAAACTGTTTTTT
v_call: TRBV4-1; clone_size: many; d_call: NA; j_call: TRBJ2-1; cdr3_aa: CASSQEPPPSFNEQFF; cdr3_nt: TGCGCCAGCAGCCAAGAACCCCCCCCTAGTTTTAATGAGCAGTTCTTC
v_call: TRBV12-3/TRBV12-4; clone_size: many; d_call: TRBD1; j_call: TRBJ2-7; cdr3_aa: CASSLGFKGGGTGERQQYF; cdr3_nt: TGTGCCAGCAGTTTGGGATTCAAAGGCGGAGGGACAGGGGAAAGGCAGCAGTACTTC
v_call: TRBV5-1; clone_size: many; d_call: TRBD1; j_call: TRBJ2-7; cdr3_aa: CASSLGQGAFYEQYF; cdr3_nt: TGCGCCAGCAGCCTAGGACAGGGGGCGTTCTACGAGCAGTACTTC
v_call: TRBV7-2; clone_size: many; d_call: TRBD2; j_call: TRBJ2-4; cdr3_aa: CASSSGGVGKNIQYF; cdr3_nt: TGTGCCAGCAGCTCCGGGGGGGTGGGCAAAAACATTCAGTACTTC
v_call: TRBV6-5; clone_size: few; d_call: TRBD1; j_call: TRBJ1-2; cdr3_aa: CASSEDRAVYGYTF; cdr3_nt: TGTGCCAGCAGTGAGGACAGGGCGGTCTATGGCTACACCTTC
v_call: TRBV28; clone_size: many; d_call: TRBD1; j_call: TRBJ1-2; cdr3_aa: CASSLGIQGGRGYTF; cdr3_nt: TGTGCCAGCAGTTTAGGGATACAGGGGGGTCGTGGCTACACCTTC
v_call: TRBV4-1; clone_size: NA; d_call: TRBD1; j_call: TRBJ1-1; cdr3_aa: CTSSQPGQGNTEAFF; cdr3_nt: TGCACCAGCAGCCAACCGGGACAGGGGAACACTGAAGCTTTCTTT
v_call: TRBV5-1; clone_size: many; d_call: NA; j_call: TRBJ2-3; cdr3_aa: CASSSRAADTQYF; cdr3_nt: TGCGCCAGCAGCTCCCGGGCGGCAGATACGCAGTATTTT
v_call: TRBV20-1; clone_size: many; d_call: NA; j_call: TRBJ2-3; cdr3_aa: CSARTTLRGDTQYF; cdr3_nt: TGCAGTGCTAGAACGACCCTGCGGGGAGATACGCAGTATTTT
v_call: TRBV7-9; clone_size: NA; d_call: NA; j_call: TRBJ2-1; cdr3_aa: CASSPPGNTREQFF; cdr3_nt: TGTGCCAGCAGCCCTCCCGGGAACACTCGCGAGCAGTTCTTC
v_call: TRBV15; clone_size: many; d_call: TRBD2; j_call: TRBJ2-5; cdr3_aa: CATSRGVAGAHQETQYF; cdr3_nt: TGTGCTACCAGCAGAGGAGTAGCGGGGGCGCATCAAGAGACCCAGTACTTC
v_call: TRBV20-1; clone_size: many; d_call: NA; j_call: TRBJ1-6; cdr3_aa: CSVNRVGSPLHF; cdr3_nt: TGCAGTGTCAACAGGGTGGGGTCACCCCTCCACTTT
v_call: TRBV9; clone_size: many; d_call: NA; j_call: TRBJ2-2; cdr3_aa: CASSPFRTGELFF; cdr3_nt: TGTGCCAGCAGCCCCTTCCGCACCGGGGAGCTGTTTTTT
v_call: TRBV5-1; clone_size: many; d_call: NA; j_call: TRBJ1-4; cdr3_aa: CASSLGLASEKLFF; cdr3_nt: TGCGCCAGCAGCTTGGGGCTTGCGAGTGAAAAACTGTTTTTT
v_call: TRBV10-2; clone_size: many; d_call: NA; j_call: TRBJ2-7; cdr3_aa: CASSEVYEQYF; cdr3_nt: TGCGCCAGCAGTGAGGTCTACGAGCAGTACTTC
v_call: TRBV20-1; clone_size: few; d_call: NA; j_call: TRBJ2-1; cdr3_aa: CSARTGGVGGSYNEQFF; cdr3_nt: TGCAGTGCTAGAACGGGGGGTGTAGGGGGCTCCTACAATGAGCAGTTCTTC
v_call: TRBV20-1; clone_size: medium-sized; d_call: NA; j_call: TRBJ2-5; cdr3_aa: CSAPEMGTQYF; cdr3_nt: TGCAGTGCGCCGGAGATGGGGACCCAGTACTTC
v_call: TRBV19; clone_size: few; d_call: NA; j_call: TRBJ2-5; cdr3_aa: CASRAGETQYF; cdr3_nt: TGTGCCAGTAGAGCGGGAGAGACCCAGTACTTC
v_call: TRBV27; clone_size: many; d_call: NA; j_call: TRBJ2-2; cdr3_aa: CASSFRFWGSPGDTGELFF; cdr3_nt: TGTGCCAGCAGTTTTCGCTTTTGGGGATCTCCTGGAGACACCGGGGAGCTGTTTTTT
v_call: TRBV7-9; clone_size: NA; d_call: NA; j_call: TRBJ2-3; cdr3_aa: CASSSVEGDSTDTQYF; cdr3_nt: TGTGCCAGCAGCTCGGTGGAGGGGGATAGCACAGATACGCAGTATTTT